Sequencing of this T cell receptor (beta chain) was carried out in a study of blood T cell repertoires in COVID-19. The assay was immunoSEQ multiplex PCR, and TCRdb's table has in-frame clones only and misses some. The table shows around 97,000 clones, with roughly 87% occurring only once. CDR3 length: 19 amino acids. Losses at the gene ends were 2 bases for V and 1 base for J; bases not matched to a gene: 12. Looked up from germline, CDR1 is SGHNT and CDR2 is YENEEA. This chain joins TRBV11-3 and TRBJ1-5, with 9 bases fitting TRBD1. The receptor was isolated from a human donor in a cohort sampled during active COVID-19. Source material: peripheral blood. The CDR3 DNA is TGTGCCAGCAGCTTATACCACAGGGGGCCATCGGGGAGCAATCAGCCCCAGCATTTT. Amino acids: CASSLYHRGPSGSNQPQHF. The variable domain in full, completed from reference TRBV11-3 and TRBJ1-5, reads EAGVVQSPRYKIIEKKQPVAFWCNPISGHNTLYWYLQNLGQGPELLIRYENEEAVDDSQLPKDRFSAERLKGVDSTLKIQPAELGDSAVYLCASSLYHRGPSGSNQPQHFGDGTRLSIL.